Each of the 20 T cell receptor beta chains below was sequenced from the same sample in a study of blood T cell repertoires in COVID-19. TCRdb keeps only in-frame clones here, not all; method: immunoSEQ multiplex PCR. The sample has 150,000 to 200,000 clones; 82% are singletons. Source material: PBMCs or T cells enriched from blood (not recorded which). Receptors originate from an older woman with acute COVID-19.

The J gene is TRBJ2-5, the V gene TRBV4-2; possibly TRBD1 for D (5 bases). V was cut by 1 base and J by 1 base, with 13 bases left in between. The germline V gene has CDR1 LGHNA and CDR2 YNFKEQ. The CDR3 loop spans 16 amino acids. The CDR3 is CASSQAGIVPQETQYF. CDR3 nucleotides: TGTGCCAGCAGCCAAGCAGGGATCGTCCCCCAAGAGACCCAGTACTTC.

Here the CDR3 reads CAISSDIQETQYF. In DNA form, the CDR3 reads TGTGCCATCAGTAGCGATATACAAGAGACCCAGTACTTC. The J gene is TRBJ2-5, the V gene TRBV10-3; no clear D. CDR3 size: 13 residues. Trimming took 5 bases from V and 2 from J, leaving 9 bases between them. Germline lookup yields CDR1 ENHRY and CDR2 SYGVKD.

The V and J genes are TRBV7-9 and TRBJ1-1; D is undetermined. This CDR3 spans 16 amino acids. V was pared by 0 bases and J by 0 bases, with 11 bases between. Germline CDR1 and CDR2: SEHNR and FQNEAQ (reference sequence). The CDR3 spells CASSLARLQLNTEAFF. As DNA, the CDR3 is TGTGCCAGCAGCTTAGCGCGACTACAGCTGAACACTGAAGCTTTCTTT.

V and J are TRBV2 and TRBJ1-3; no reliable D call. CDR1 and CDR2 from the germline V gene are SNHLY and FYNNEI. The CDR3 loop spans 13 amino acids. The V and J ends lost 9 bases and 2 bases respectively, with 11 bases between them. The CDR3 sequence: CAREGIAGNTIYF. The CDR3 DNA reads as TGTGCCAGGGAGGGTATCGCTGGAAACACCATATATTTT.

J is TRBJ1-5 and V is TRBV18; D is ambiguous. The CDR3 runs 12 residues. Germline-derived CDR1 and CDR2 are KGHSH and LQKENI. V was pared by 6 bases and J by 5 bases, with 8 bases between. The CDR3 loop is CASSGGDQPQHF. The CDR3, as DNA: TGTGCCAGCTCCGGCGGGGATCAGCCCCAGCATTTT.

This chain uses TRBV29-1 with TRBJ1-2; the match to TRBD1 covers 7 bases. J was trimmed by 6 bases and V by 5 bases; bases with no gene match: 3. Germline V CDR1 and CDR2: SQVTM, ANQGSEA. The CDR3 runs 11 residues. CDR3 coding DNA: TGCAGCGTTTTGGGGACAGATGGCTACACCTTC. It is translated as CSVLGTDGYTF.

The genes are TRBV11-3 and TRBJ1-1; D might be TRBD1 (5 bases). V was cut by 3 bases and J by 6 bases, with 14 bases left in between. Germline values: CDR1 SGHNT, CDR2 YENEEA. There are 14 residues in the CDR3. CDR3 amino acids: CASSLGPGGSEAFF. DNA for the CDR3: TGTGCCAGCAGCTTGGGCCCGGGGGGGTCTGAAGCTTTCTTT.

This rearrangement joins TRBV3-1 (or the pseudogene TRBV3-2) to TRBJ1-1; no clear D. V was cut by 2 bases and J by 0 bases, with 7 bases left in between. Germline V gives CDR1 LGHDT, CDR2 YNNKEL (reference sequence). This CDR3 is 14 amino acids long. The CDR3 reads CASSQLAVNTEAFF. The CDR3 nucleotides read TGTGCCAGCAGCCAACTGGCGGTGAACACTGAAGCTTTCTTT.

This clone came up once. V is TRBV5-1 and J is TRBJ2-5; TRBD2 matches at 11 bases. CDR3 length: 15 residues. The J segment lost 4 bases and the V segment lost 4 bases, leaving 6 bases of the junction unmatched. Germline V gene lookup returns CDR1 SGHRS and CDR2 YFSETQ. The CDR3 DNA reads as TGCGCCAGCAGCGCTCTAGCGGGAGGTAGAGAGACCCAGTACTTC. This sequence encodes CASSALAGGRETQYF. Together with reference TRBV5-1 and TRBJ2-5, the CDR3 gives the full variable domain: KAGVTQTPRYLIKTRGQQVTLSCSPISGHRSVSWYQQTPGQGLQFLFEYFSETQRNKGNFPGRFSGRQFSNSRSEMNVSTLELGDSALYLCASSALAGGRETQYFGPGTRLLVL.

The J gene is TRBJ1-3, the V gene TRBV7-9, with D unclear. The CDR3 runs to 13 residues. Per the germline V gene, CDR1 is SEHNR and CDR2 is FQNEAQ (reference sequence). With 3 bases removed from V and 2 bases from J, the gap between germline ends came to 5 bases. In nucleotides, the CDR3 is TGTGCCAGCAGCTTCACTACTGGAAACACCATATATTTT. Its protein product is CASSFTTGNTIYF.

The genes are TRBV6-5 and TRBJ2-7; 9 positions agree with TRBD1. After removal of 6 bases from V and 0 bases from J, the junction contained 6 bases not matched to a gene. In germline, CDR1 is MNHEY, CDR2 SVGAGI. This CDR3 has 15 amino acids. The CDR3 region is CASRSDRGSSYEQYF. The CDR3 DNA reads as TGTGCCAGCAGAAGCGACAGGGGGAGCTCCTACGAGCAGTACTTC.

The CDR3, as DNA: TGTGCCAGTAGTACTACCGCATCAGGAACCTCTGGAAACACCATATATTTT. As protein: CASSTTASGTSGNTIYF. This chain joins TRBV19 and TRBJ1-3; D gene unclear. CDR3 length: 17 residues. The V end lost 4 bases, the J end lost 0 bases, and 16 bases lay between the germline ends. Germline CDR1 reads LNHDA; CDR2 reads SQIVND (reference sequence).

This chain links TRBV2 with TRBJ1-5, with D perhaps matching TRBD1 (6 bases). V dropped 7 bases and J dropped 9 bases, with 19 bases sitting between them. This CDR3 is built from 14 residues. Germline V lookup: CDR1 SNHLY, CDR2 FYNNEI. CDR3: CASKYRALMSPQHF. In DNA form, the CDR3 reads TGTGCCAGCAAGTACAGGGCCCTGATGTCGCCCCAGCATTTT.

V gene TRBV27 combines with J gene TRBJ2-7; TRBD1 might be the D (6 bases). The V gene lost 3 bases and the J gene lost 2 bases, with 17 bases spanning the gap. CDR1 is MNHEY, CDR2 SMNVEV, per germline (reference sequence). The CDR3 length is 16 residues. For the CDR3, the DNA is TGTGCCAGCAGTTTGAGCGGCAGGGGATTAACCTACGAGCAGTACGTC. Encoded protein: CASSLSGRGLTYEQYV.

CDR3 residues: CASSQVSGVQFF. The DNA of the CDR3 is TGTGCCAGCAGCCAAGTGTCCGGGGTACAGTTCTTC. The chain combines TRBV14 with TRBJ2-1, with a possible D match to TRBD2 (5 bases). Trimming took off 1 base at V and 13 bases at J, with 11 bases between the two ends. CDR1 and CDR2 from the germline V gene are SGHDN and FVKESK. This CDR3 has 12 residues.

The V and J genes are TRBV27 and TRBJ2-2, with 7 bases aligning to TRBD2. V lost 1 base and J lost 4; bases outside the gene matches: 6. In germline, CDR1 is MNHEY, CDR2 SMNVEV (reference sequence). The CDR3 totals 16 residues. The CDR3 protein is CASSLLGGQGTGELFF. In DNA, the CDR3 is TGTGCCAGCAGTTTATTGGGAGGGCAGGGCACCGGGGAGCTGTTTTTT.

The chain links TRBV4-3 to TRBJ1-2, with D unresolved. The CDR3 sequence is 16 residues long. V was cut by 0 bases and J by 1 base, with 12 bases left in between. Germline V gene data show CDR1 as LGHNA and CDR2 as YSLEER. The CDR3 DNA reads TGCGCCAGCAGCCAAGATCCCATAGGGAGTAACTATGGCTACACCTTC. This sequence encodes CASSQDPIGSNYGYTF.

The gene calls are TRBV10-3 and TRBJ2-2; a possible D gene is TRBD1 (6 bases). V shed 4 bases and J shed 4 bases, with 10 bases lying between them. CDR1 and CDR2 from the germline V gene are ENHRY and SYGVKD. The CDR3 runs to 14 residues. In nucleotides, the CDR3 is TGTGCCATCAGTGGTGGGACACGCACCGGGGAGCTGTTTTTT. This translates into CAISGGTRTGELFF.

V usage is TRBV5-1 and J usage is TRBJ2-3; D possibly corresponds to TRBD1 (5 bases). The V and J ends lost 4 bases and 6 bases respectively, with 12 bases between them. Germline V gene data show CDR1 as SGHRS and CDR2 as YFSETQ. This CDR3 contains 13 residues. The CDR3 loop is CASSPAQADTQYF. The CDR3 bases are TGCGCCAGCAGCCCAGCACAGGCCGATACGCAGTATTTT. The entire variable domain, with the rest obtained from reference TRBV5-1 and TRBJ2-3, is as follows: KAGVTQTPRYLIKTRGQQVTLSCSPISGHRSVSWYQQTPGQGLQFLFEYFSETQRNKGNFPGRFSGRQFSNSRSEMNVSTLELGDSALYLCASSPAQADTQYFGPGTRLTVL.

V is TRBV7-2 and J is TRBJ2-1, with D perhaps matching TRBD1 (6 bases). Germline CDR1 and CDR2: SGHTA and FQGNSA. With 4 bases removed from V and 0 bases from J, the gap between germline ends came to 10 bases. The CDR3 consists of 15 residues. Here the CDR3 reads CASSYRQDSYNEQFF. The CDR3 bases are TGTGCCAGCAGCTATCGACAGGACTCCTACAATGAGCAGTTCTTC.